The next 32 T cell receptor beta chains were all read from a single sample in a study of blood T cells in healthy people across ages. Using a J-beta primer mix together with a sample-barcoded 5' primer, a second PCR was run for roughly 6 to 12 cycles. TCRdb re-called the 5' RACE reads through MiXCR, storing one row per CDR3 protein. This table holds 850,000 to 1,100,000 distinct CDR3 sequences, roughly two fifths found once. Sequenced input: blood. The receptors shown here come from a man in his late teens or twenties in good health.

The CDR3 nucleotides are TGTGCCAGCAGCTTTACGGCGAGCTCCTACAATGAGCAGTTCTTC. Translated, it gives CASSFTASSYNEQFF. V is TRBV7-3 and J is TRBJ2-1, with no clear D. This CDR3 contains 15 residues. Trimming pared 3 bases from V and 0 bases from J, leaving 9 bases between. Germline-derived CDR1 and CDR2 are SGHTA and FQGTGA.

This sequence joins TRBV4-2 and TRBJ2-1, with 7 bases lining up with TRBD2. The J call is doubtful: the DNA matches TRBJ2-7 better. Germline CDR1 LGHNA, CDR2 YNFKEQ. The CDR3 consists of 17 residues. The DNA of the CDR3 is TGTGCCAGCAGCCAAGATGCGTCCAGCGGGGTTTACAATGAGCAGTACTTC. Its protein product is CASSQDASSGVYNEQYF.

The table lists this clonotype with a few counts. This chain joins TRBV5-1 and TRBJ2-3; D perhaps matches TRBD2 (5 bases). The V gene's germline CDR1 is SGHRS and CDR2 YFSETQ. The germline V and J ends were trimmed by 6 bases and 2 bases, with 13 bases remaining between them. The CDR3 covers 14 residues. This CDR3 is CASKVRADTDTQYF. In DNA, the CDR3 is TGCGCCAGCAAGGTGCGGGCGGACACAGATACGCAGTATTTT.

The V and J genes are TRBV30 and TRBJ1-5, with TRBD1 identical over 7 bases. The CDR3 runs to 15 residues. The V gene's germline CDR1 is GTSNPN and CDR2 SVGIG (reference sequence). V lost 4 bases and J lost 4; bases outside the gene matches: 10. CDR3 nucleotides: TGTGCCTGGACCCAAAGGGGGCTGGGGAATCAGCCCCAGCATTTT. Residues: CAWTQRGLGNQPQHF.

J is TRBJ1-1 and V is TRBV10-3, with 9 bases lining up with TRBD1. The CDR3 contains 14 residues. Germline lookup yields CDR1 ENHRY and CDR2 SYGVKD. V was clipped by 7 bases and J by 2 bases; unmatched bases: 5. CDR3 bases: TGTGCCATCACCCGACAGGGGGGTAACACTGAAGCTTTCTTT. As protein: CAITRQGGNTEAFF.

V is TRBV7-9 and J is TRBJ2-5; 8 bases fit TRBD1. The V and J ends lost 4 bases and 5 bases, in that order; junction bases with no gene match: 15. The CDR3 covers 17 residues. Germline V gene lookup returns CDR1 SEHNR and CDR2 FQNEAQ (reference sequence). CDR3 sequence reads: CASSWPNRQGLGETQYF. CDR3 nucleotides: TGTGCCAGCAGCTGGCCGAATCGACAGGGGCTGGGGGAGACCCAGTACTTC. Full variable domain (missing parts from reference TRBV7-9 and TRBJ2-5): DTGVSQNPRHKITKRGQNVTFRCDPISEHNRLYWYRQTLGQGPEFLTYFQNEAQLEKSRLLSDRFSAERPKGSFSTLEIQRTEQGDSAMYLCASSWPNRQGLGETQYFGPGTRLLVL.

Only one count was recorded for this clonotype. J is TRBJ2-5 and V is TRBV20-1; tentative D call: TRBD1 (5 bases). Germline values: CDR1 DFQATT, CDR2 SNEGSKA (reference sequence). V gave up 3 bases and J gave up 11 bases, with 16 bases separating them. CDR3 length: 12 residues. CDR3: CSASEQDNEQYF. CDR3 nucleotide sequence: TGCAGTGCTAGTGAGCAGGACAATGAGCAGTACTTC.

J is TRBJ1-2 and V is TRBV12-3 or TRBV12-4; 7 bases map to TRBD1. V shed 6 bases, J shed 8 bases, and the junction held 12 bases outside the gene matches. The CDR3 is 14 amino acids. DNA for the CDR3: TGTGCCAGCAGCCAAACGACAGGGCCTTCCGGCTACACCTTC. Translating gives CASSQTTGPSGYTF.

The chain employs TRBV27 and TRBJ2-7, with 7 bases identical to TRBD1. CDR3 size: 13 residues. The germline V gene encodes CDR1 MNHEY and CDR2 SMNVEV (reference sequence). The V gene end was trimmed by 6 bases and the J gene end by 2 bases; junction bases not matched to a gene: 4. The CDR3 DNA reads TGTGCCAGCAGGACAGGGCGAACCTACGAGCAGTACTTC. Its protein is CASRTGRTYEQYF.

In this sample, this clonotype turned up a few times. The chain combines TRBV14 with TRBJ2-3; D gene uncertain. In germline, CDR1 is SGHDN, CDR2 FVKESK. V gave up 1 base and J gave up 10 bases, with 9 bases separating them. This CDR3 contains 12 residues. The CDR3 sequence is CASSQVTRSQYF. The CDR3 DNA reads TGTGCCAGCAGCCAAGTTACACGCTCGCAGTATTTT.

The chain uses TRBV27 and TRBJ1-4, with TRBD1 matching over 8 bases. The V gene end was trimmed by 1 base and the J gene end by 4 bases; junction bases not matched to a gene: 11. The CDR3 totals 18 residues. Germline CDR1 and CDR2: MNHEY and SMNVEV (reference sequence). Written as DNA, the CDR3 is TGTGCCAGCAGTTTATTTGGCAGGGGGCACGAGAATAATGAAAAACTGTTTTTT. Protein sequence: CASSLFGRGHENNEKLFF.

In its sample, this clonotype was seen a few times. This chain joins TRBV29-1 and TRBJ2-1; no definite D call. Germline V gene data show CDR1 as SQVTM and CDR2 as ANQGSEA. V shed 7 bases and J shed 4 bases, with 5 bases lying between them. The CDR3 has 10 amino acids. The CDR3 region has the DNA TGCAGCGGCGTATACAATGAGCAGTTCTTC. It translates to CSGVYNEQFF.

CDR3 sequence (DNA): TGCAGTGCTAACCCGATCAGGGGGTTACAAGAGACCCAGTACTTC. This translates into CSANPIRGLQETQYF. This chain links TRBV20-1 with TRBJ2-5; 7 bases map to TRBD1. There are 15 residues in the CDR3. The trim removed 4 bases at V and 2 bases at J, leaving 10 bases unmatched. Germline V gene sequence: CDR1 DFQATT, CDR2 SNEGSKA (reference sequence).

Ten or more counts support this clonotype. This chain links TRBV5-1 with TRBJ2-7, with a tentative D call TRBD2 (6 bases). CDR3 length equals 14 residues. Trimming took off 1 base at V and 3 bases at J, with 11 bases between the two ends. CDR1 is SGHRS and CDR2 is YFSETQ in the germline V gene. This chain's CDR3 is CASSLREAGYEQYF. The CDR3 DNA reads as TGCGCCAGCAGCTTGAGGGAAGCGGGCTACGAGCAGTACTTC.

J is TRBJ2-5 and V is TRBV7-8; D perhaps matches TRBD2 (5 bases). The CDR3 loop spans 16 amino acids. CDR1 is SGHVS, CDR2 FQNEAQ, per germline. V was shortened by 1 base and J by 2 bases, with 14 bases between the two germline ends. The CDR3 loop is CASSLVPAAAQETQYF. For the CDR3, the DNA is TGTGCCAGCAGCTTAGTCCCAGCGGCGGCTCAAGAGACCCAGTACTTC. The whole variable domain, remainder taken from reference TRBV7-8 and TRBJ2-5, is GAGVSQSPRYKVAKRGQDVALRCDPISGHVSLFWYQQALGQGPEFLTYFQNEAQLDKSGLPSDRFFAERPEGSVSTLKIQRTQQEDSAVYLCASSLVPAAAQETQYFGPGTRLLVL.

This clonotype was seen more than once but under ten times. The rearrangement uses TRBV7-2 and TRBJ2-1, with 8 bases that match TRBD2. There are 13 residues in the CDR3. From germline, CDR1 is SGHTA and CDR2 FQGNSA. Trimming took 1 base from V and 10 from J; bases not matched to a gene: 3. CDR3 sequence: CASSLDLAGEQFF. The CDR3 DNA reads TGTGCCAGCAGCTTAGACCTAGCGGGCGAGCAGTTCTTC.

CDR3 DNA sequence: TGCAGTGCCCCGAGTAAGTTATGGTTGGGGCCCCAGCATTTT. Amino acids: CSAPSKLWLGPQHF. This chain connects TRBV20-1 to TRBJ1-5; D not certain. V was shortened by 6 bases and J by 9 bases, with 21 bases between the two germline ends. This CDR3 is built from 14 residues. CDR1 and CDR2 (germline): DFQATT, SNEGSKA (reference sequence).

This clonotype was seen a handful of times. CDR3 sequence (DNA): TGCAGTGCTAGATGGGCTAGCGTTATCCCAGATACGCAGTATTTT. It specifies CSARWASVIPDTQYF. This chain uses TRBV20-1 with TRBJ2-3, with D possibly TRBD2 on 6 matching bases. CDR3 length: 15 residues. V lost 2 bases and J lost 4, with 16 bases in between. The germline V gene encodes CDR1 DFQATT and CDR2 SNEGSKA (reference sequence).

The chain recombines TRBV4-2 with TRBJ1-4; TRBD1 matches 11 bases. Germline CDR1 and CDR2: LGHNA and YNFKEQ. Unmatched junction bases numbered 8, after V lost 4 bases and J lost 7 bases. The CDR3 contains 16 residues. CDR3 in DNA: TGTGCCAGCAGCCTATTTGGGACAGGGGGAAGTGAAAAACTGTTTTTT. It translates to CASSLFGTGGSEKLFF.

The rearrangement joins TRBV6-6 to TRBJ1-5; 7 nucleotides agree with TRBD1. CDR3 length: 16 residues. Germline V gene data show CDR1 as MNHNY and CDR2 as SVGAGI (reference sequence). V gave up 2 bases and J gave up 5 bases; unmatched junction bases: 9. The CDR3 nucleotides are TGTGCCAGCAGTTACCCGGGACAGACCCAAGATCAGCCCCAGCATTTT. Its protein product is CASSYPGQTQDQPQHF.

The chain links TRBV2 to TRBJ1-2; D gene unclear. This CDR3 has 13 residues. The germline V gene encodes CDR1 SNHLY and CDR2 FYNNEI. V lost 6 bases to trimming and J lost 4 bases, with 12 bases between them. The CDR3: CASSDGASYGYTF. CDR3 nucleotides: TGTGCCAGCAGCGACGGAGCTAGCTATGGCTACACCTTC.

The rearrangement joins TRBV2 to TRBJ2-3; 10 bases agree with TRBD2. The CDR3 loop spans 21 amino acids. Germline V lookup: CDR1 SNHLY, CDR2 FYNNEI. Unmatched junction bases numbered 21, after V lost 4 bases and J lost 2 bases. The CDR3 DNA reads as TGTGCCAGCAGTGCTATAGCGGGGGGTTCTATAAGCACCGAGCTCACAGATACGCAGTATTTT. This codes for CASSAIAGGSISTELTDTQYF. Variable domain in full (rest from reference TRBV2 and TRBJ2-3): EPEVTQTPSHQVTQMGQEVILRCVPISNHLYFYWYRQILGQKVEFLVSFYNNEISEKSEIFDDQFSVERPDGSNFTLKIRSTKLEDSAMYFCASSAIAGGSISTELTDTQYFGPGTRLTVL.

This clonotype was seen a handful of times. CDR3 in DNA: TGTGCCAGCAGCACACGGACAGGCCGCACTGAAGCTTTCTTT. It encodes CASSTRTGRTEAFF. The J gene is TRBJ1-1, the V gene TRBV3-1, with 7 nucleotides matching TRBD1. Trimming took 5 bases from V and 4 from J; bases not matched to a gene: 7. Germline CDR1 is LGHDT and CDR2 is YNNKEL (reference sequence). This CDR3 has 14 amino acids.

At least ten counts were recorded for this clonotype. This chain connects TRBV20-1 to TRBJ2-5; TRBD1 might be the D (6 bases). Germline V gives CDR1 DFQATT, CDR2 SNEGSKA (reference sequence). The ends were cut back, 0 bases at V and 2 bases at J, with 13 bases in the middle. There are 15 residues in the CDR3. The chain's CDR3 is CSARDHRDTQETQYF. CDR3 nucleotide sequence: TGCAGTGCTAGAGACCACCGGGACACTCAAGAGACCCAGTACTTC.

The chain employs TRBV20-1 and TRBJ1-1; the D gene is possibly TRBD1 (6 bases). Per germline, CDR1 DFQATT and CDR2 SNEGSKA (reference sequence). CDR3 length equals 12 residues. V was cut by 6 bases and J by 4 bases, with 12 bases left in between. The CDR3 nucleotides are TGCAGTGCAGGTTACAGGGCCACTGAAGCTTTCTTT. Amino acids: CSAGYRATEAFF.

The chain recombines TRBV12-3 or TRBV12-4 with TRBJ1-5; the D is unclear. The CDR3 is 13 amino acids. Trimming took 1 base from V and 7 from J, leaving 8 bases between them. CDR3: CASSLGGKQPQHF. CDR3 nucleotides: TGTGCCAGCAGTTTAGGGGGAAAGCAGCCCCAGCATTTT.

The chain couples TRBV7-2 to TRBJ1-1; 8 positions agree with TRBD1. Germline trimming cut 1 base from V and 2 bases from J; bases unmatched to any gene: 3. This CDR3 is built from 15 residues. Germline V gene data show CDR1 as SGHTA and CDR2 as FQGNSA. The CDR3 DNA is TGTGCCAGCAGCTTAGTCGGACAGGGAAACACTGAAGCTTTCTTT. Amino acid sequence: CASSLVGQGNTEAFF.

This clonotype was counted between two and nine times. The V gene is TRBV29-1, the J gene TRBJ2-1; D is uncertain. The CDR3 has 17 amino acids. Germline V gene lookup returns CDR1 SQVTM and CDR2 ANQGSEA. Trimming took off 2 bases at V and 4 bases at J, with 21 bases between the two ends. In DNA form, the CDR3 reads TGCAGCGTTGAAACAATCCCGGAATCTCCCCCTTACAATGAGCAGTTCTTC. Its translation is CSVETIPESPPYNEQFF.

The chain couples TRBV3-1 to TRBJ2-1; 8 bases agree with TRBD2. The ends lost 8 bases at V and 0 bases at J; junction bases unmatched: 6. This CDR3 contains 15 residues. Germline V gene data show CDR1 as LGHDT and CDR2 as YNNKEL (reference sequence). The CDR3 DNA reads TGTGCCAGCGGCCCGGGGGGGGGCTCCTACAATGAGCAGTTCTTC. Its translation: CASGPGGGSYNEQFF.

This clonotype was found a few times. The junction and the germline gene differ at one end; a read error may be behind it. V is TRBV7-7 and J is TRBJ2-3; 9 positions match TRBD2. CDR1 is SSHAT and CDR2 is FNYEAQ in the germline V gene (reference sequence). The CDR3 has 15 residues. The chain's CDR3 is CASSLAGAETDTQYF. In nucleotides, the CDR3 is TGTGCTAGCAGCTTAGCGGGGGCCGAAACAGATACGCAGTATTTT.

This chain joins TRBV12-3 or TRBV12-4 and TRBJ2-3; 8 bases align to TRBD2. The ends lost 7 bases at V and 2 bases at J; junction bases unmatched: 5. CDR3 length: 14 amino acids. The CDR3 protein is CASTRGGLTDTQYF. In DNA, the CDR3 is TGTGCCAGCACTCGCGGGGGGCTCACAGATACGCAGTATTTT.

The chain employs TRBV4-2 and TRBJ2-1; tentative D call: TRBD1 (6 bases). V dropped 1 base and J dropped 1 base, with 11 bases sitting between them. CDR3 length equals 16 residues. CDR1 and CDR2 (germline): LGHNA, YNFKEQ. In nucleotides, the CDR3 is TGTGCCAGCAGCCAAGGGGCAGGGGAATCCTACAATGAGCAGTTCTTC. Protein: CASSQGAGESYNEQFF.